This TCR beta chain was sequenced for a study of human T cells and chemical hapten exposure. Overall study context: The use of 2% DPC on approximately 2 cm by approximately 2 cm of upper inner arm skin constituted sensitization. Each patch test put 0.01% DPC on the upper back, and results were read at 6 days.

A single record per CDR3 protein comes from TCRdb applying MiXCR to the RACE reads. The sample yields about 160,000 distinct CDR3 sequences, around 30% seen once. Described time point: patch test 3, about 24 weeks after DPC sensitization. The treatment: therapeutic diphenylcyclopropenone sensitization with weekly scalp DPC. Blood draws came first, before each patch test. Those who donated were patients with alopecia, 18 to 70 years of age, and suitable for DPC. With 8 bases removed from V and 0 bases from J, the gap between germline ends came to 8 bases. Germline loops: CDR1 ENHRY, CDR2 SYGVKD. This CDR3 contains 13 residues.

This specimen was whole blood, taken in connection with sensitization to the hapten diphenylcyclopropenone (DPC). The receptor comes from a woman between 18 and 29 years old with alopecia areata. Some clones in this sample may be carry-over from other donors' samples. The chain joins TRBV10-3 to TRBJ1-5; D gene uncertain. CDR3 DNA: TGTGCCATCGGACCGAATAGCAATCAGCCCCAGCATTTT. Protein: CAIGPNSNQPQHF.